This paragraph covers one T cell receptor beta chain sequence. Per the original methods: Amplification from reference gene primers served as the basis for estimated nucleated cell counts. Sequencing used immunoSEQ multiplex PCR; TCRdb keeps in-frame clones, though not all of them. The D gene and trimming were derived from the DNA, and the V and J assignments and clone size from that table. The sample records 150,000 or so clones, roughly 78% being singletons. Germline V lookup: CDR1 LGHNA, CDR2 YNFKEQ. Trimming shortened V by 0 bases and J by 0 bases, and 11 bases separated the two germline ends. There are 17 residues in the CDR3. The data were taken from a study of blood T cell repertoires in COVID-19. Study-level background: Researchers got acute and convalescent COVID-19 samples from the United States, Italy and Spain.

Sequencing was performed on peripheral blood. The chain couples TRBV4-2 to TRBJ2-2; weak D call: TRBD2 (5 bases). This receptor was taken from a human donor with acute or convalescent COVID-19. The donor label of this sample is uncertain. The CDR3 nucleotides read TGTGCCAGCAGCCAAGAAGGGCAGGAGGCGAACACCGGGGAGCTGTTTTTT. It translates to CASSQEGQEANTGELFF.